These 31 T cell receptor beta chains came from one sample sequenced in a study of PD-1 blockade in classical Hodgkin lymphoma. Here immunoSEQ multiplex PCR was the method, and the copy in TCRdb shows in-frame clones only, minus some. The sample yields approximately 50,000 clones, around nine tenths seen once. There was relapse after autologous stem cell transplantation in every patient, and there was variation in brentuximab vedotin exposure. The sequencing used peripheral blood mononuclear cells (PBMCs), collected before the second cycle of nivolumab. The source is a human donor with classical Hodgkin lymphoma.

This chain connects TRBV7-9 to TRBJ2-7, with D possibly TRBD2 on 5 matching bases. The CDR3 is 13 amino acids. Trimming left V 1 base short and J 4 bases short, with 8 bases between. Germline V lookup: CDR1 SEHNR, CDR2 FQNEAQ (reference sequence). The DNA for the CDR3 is TGTGCCAGCAGCTTAGGCGGGCGTTACGAGCAGTACTTC. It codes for CASSLGGRYEQYF.

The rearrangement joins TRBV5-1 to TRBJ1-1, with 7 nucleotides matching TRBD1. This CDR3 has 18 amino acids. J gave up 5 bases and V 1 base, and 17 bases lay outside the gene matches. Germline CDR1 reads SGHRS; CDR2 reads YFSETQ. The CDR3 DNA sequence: TGCGCCAGCAGCTTGCGTTCCGGGACCGACAGGGTGGCGACTGAAGCTTTCTTT. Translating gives CASSLRSGTDRVATEAFF.

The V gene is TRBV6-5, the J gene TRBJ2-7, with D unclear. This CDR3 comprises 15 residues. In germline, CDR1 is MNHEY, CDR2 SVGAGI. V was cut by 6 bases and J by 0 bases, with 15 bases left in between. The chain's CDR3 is CASSPTGGLSYEQYF. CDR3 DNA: TGTGCCAGCAGCCCCACGGGCGGTCTCTCCTACGAGCAGTACTTC.

In DNA, the CDR3 is TGTGCCAGCAGGAGCGACCGGTACACTGAAGCTTTCTTT. Its protein product is CASRSDRYTEAFF. This rearrangement joins TRBV6-5 to TRBJ1-1; D is undetermined. V shed 6 bases and J shed 3 bases, with 11 bases lying between them. The CDR3 runs to 13 residues. Germline loops: CDR1 MNHEY, CDR2 SVGAGI.

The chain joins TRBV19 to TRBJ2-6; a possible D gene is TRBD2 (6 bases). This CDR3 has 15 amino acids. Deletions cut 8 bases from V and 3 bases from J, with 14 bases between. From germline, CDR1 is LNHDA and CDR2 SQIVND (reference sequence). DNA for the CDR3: TGTGCCAGTCGAATCCGGGGAGGTGGGGCCAACGTCCTGACTTTC. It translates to CASRIRGGGANVLTF.

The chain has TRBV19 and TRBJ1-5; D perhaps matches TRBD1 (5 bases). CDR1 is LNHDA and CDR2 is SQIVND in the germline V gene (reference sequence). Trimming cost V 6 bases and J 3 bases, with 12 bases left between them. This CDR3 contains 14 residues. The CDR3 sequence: CASRWTLTNQPQHF. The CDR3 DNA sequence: TGTGCCAGTAGGTGGACACTTACCAATCAGCCCCAGCATTTT.

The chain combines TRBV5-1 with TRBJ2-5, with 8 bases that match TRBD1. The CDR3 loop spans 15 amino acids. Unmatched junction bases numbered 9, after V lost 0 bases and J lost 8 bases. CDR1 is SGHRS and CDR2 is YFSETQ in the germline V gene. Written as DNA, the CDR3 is TGCGCCAGCAGCTTGGGCCCCGGACAGGGAGGTACCCAGTACTTC. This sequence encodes CASSLGPGQGGTQYF.

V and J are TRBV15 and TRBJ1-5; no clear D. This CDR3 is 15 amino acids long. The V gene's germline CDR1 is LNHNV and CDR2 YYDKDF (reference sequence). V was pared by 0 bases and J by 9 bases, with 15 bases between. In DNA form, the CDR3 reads TGTGCCACCAGCAGAGATTGGGCAGTTTTAGGGCCCCAGCATTTT. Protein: CATSRDWAVLGPQHF.

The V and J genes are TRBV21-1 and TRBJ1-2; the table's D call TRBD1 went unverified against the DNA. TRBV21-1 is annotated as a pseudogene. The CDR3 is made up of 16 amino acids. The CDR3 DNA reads TGTGCCAGCAGCAAAGGTTCGGGACAGGAAAACTATGGCTACACCTTC. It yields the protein CASSKGSGQENYGYTF.

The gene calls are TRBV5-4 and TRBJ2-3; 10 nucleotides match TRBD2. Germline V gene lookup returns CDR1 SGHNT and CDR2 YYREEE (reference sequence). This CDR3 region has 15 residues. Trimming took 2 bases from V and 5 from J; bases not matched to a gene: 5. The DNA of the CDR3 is TGTGCCAGCAGCTTCCAGCGGGGGGGCGTAGATACGCAGTATTTT. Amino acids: CASSFQRGGVDTQYF.

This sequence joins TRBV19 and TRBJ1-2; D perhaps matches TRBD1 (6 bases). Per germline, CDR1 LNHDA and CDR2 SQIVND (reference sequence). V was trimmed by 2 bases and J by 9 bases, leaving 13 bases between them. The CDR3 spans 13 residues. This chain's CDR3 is CASSIQGISSYTF. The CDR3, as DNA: TGTGCCAGTAGTATACAGGGGATTAGTAGCTACACCTTC.

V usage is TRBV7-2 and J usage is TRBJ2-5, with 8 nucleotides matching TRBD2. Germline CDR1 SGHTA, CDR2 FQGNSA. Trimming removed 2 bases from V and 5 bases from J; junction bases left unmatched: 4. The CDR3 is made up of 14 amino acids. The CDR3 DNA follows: TGTGCCAGCAGCTTACAGGCTAGCGGGGAGACCCAGTACTTC. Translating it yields CASSLQASGETQYF.

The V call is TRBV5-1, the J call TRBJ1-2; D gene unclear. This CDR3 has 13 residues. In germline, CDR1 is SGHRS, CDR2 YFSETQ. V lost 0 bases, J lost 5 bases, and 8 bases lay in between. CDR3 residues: CASSLGRLYGYTF. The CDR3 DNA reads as TGCGCCAGCAGCTTGGGACGTCTTTATGGCTACACCTTC.

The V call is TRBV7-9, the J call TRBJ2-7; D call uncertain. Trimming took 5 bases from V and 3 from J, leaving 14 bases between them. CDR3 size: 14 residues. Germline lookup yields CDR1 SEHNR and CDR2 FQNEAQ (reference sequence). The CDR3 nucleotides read TGTGCCAGCAGCCCGTCGGCCCAGAGCTACGAGCAGTACTTC. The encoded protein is CASSPSAQSYEQYF.

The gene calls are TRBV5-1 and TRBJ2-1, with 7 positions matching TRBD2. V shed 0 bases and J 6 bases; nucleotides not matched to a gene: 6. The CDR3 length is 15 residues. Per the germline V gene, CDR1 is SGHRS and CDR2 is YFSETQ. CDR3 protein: CASSLDRGGGNEQFF. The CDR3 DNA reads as TGCGCCAGCAGCTTGGATCGCGGGGGTGGCAATGAGCAGTTCTTC.

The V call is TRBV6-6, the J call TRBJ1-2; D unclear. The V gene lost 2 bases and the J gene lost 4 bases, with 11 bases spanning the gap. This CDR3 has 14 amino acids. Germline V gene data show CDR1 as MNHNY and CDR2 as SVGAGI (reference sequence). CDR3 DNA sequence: TGTGCCAGCAGTTACCCTAGCCCCCCCTATGGCTACACCTTC. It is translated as CASSYPSPPYGYTF.

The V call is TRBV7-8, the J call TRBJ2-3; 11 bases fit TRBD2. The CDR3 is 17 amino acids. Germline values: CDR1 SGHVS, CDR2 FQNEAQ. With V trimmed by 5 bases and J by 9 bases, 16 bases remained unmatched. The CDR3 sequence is CASSPTSGDLLAGTQYF. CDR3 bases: TGTGCCAGCAGCCCGACTAGCGGGGACCTCCTTGCGGGGACGCAGTATTTT.

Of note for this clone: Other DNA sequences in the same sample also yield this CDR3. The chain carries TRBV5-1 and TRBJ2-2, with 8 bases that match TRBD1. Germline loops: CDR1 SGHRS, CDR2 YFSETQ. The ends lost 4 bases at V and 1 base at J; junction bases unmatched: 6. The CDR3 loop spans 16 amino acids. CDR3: CASSPGTGVNTGELFF. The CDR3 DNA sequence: TGCGCCAGCAGCCCCGGGACAGGAGTGAACACCGGGGAGCTGTTTTTT.

CDR3: CASSRRGGWGPSGYTF. The CDR3 nucleotides are TGTGCCAGCAGCCGTCGGGGGGGTTGGGGACCAAGTGGCTACACCTTC. V gene TRBV28 combines with J gene TRBJ1-2; maybe TRBD1 (5 bases). The CDR3 spans 16 residues. Germline V lookup: CDR1 MDHEN, CDR2 SYDVKM. The V end lost 6 bases, the J end lost 7 bases, and 24 bases lay between the germline ends.

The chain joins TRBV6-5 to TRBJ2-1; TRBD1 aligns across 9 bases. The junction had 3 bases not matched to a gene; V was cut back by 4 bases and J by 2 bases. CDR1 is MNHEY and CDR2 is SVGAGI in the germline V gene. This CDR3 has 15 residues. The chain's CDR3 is CASSFTGGPYNEQFF. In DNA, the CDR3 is TGTGCCAGCAGTTTCACAGGGGGCCCCTACAATGAGCAGTTCTTC.

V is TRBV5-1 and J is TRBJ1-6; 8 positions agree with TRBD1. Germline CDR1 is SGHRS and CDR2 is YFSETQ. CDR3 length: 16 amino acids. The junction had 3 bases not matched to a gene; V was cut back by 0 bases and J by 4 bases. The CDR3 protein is CASSLEGQEYNSPLHF. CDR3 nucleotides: TGCGCCAGCAGCTTGGAGGGACAGGAATATAATTCACCCCTCCACTTT.

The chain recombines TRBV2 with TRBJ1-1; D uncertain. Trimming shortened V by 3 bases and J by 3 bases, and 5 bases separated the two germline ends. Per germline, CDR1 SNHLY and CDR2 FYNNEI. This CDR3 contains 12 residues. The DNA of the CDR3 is TGTGCCAGCAGTGACAGGTACACTGAAGCTTTCTTT. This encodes CASSDRYTEAFF.

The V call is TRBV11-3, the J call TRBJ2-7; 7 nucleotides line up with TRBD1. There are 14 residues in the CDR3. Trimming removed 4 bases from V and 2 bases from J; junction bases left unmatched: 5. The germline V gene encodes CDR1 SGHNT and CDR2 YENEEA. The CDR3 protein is CASSSRDSPYEQYF. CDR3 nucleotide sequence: TGTGCCAGCAGCTCCCGGGACAGCCCCTACGAGCAGTACTTC.

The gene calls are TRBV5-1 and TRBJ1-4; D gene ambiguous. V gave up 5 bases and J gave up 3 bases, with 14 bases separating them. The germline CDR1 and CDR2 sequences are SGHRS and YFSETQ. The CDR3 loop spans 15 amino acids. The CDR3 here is CASSMQRGANEKLFF. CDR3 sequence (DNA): TGCGCCAGCAGTATGCAACGGGGAGCTAATGAAAAACTGTTTTTT.

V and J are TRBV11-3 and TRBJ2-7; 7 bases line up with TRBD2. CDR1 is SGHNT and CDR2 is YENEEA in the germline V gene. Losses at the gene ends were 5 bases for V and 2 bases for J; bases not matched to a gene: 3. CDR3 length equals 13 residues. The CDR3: CASSPGLAYEQYF. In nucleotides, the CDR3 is TGTGCCAGCAGCCCCGGACTAGCCTACGAGCAGTACTTC.

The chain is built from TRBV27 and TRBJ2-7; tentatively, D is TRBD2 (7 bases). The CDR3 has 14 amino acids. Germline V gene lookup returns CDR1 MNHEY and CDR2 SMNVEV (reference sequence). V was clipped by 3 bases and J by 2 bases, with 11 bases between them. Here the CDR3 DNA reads TGTGCCAGCAGTTTTGGGGGGGCGGCCTACGAGCAGTACTTC. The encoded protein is CASSFGGAAYEQYF.

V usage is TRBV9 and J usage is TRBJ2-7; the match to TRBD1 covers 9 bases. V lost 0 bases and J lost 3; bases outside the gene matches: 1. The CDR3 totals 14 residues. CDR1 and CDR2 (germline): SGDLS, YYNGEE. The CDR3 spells CASSVADRGYEQYF. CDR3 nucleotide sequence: TGTGCCAGCAGCGTAGCGGACAGGGGCTACGAGCAGTACTTC.

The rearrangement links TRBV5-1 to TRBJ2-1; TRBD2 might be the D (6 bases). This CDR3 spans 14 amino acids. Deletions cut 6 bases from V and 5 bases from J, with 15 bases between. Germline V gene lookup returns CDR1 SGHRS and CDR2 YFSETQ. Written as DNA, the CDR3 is TGCGCCAGCACCCTGTCTAGCGCGAACAATGAGCAGTTCTTC. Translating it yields CASTLSSANNEQFF.

CDR3 DNA sequence: TGCGCCAGCAGTGAGTTGGCTGAGTCCTACGAGCAGTACTTC. Protein sequence: CASSELAESYEQYF. J is TRBJ2-7 and V is TRBV10-1; D is uncertain. From germline, CDR1 is WNHNN and CDR2 SYGVQD (reference sequence). The CDR3 totals 14 residues. Trimming removed 1 base at V and 1 base at J, with 8 bases between.

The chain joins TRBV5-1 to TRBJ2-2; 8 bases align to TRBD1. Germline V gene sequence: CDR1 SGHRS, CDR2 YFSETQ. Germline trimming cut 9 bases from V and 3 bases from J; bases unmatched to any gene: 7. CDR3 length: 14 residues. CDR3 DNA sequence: TGCGCCACCAAGACAGGGGCGCACACCGGGGAGCTGTTTTTT. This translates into CATKTGAHTGELFF.

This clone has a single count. The CDR3 sequence is CASRDSGSNQPQHF. The CDR3 bases are TGTGCCAGCAGGGACAGTGGTAGCAATCAGCCCCAGCATTTT. This chain connects TRBV6-5 to TRBJ1-5; weak D call: TRBD1 (6 bases). The V end lost 6 bases, the J end lost 0 bases, and 9 bases lay between the germline ends. CDR1 and CDR2 (germline): MNHEY, SVGAGI. The CDR3 spans 14 residues.